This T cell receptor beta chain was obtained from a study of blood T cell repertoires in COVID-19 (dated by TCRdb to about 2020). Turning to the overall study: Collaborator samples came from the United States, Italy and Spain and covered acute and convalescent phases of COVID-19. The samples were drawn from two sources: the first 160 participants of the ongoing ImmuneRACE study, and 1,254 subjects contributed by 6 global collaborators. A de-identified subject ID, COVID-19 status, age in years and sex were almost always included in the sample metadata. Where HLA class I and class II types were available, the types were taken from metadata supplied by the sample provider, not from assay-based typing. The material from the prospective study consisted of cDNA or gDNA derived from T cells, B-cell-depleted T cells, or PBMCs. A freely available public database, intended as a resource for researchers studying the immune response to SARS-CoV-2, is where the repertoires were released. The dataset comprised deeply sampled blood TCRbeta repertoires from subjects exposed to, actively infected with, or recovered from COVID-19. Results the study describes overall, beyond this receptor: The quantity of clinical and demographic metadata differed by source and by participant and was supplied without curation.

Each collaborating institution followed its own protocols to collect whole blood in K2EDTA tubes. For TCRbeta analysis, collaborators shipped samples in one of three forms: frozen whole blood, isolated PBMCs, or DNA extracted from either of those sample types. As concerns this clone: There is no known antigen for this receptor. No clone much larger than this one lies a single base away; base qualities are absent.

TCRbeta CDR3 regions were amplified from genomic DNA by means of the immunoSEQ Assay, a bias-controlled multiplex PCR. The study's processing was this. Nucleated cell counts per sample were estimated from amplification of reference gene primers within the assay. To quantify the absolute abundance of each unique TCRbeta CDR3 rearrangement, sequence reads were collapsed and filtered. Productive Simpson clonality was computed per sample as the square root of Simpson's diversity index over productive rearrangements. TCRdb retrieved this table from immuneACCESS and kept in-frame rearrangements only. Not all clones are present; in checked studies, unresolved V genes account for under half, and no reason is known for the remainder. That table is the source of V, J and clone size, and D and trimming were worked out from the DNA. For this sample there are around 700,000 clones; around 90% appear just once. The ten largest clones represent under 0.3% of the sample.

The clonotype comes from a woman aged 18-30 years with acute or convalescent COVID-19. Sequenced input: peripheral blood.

In nucleotide form, the sequence is TGTGCCAGCAGTAGCGGGACATCGGGTGGAAACACCATATATTTT. Translated, this is CASSSGTSGGNTIYF. This chain is built from TRBV13 and TRBJ1-3; TRBD1 is a possible D gene, resting on 6 matching bases. The CDR3 sequence holds 15 residues, the cysteine and phenylalanine included. Of all the DNA, just the CDR3 is kept, 45 bases in frame from base 1. The V and J ends are trimmed by 6 bases and 3 bases, leaving 15 bases between them. For CDR1 and CDR2, the germline V gene (reference sequence) lists PRHDT and FYEKMQ. The CDR3, completed at both ends by the reference TRBV13 and TRBJ1-3 genes, gives the full variable domain AAGVIQSPRHLIKEKRETATLKCYPIPRHDTVYWYQQGPGQDPQFLISFYEKMQSDKGSIPDRFSAQQFSDYHSELNMSSLELGDSALYFCASSSGTSGGNTIYFGEGSWLTVV.